This T cell receptor (beta chain) appears in the sequencing data of a study of T-cell memory formation after mild COVID-19. Study summary: Most TCR clusters belonged to a single donor. Study observations and caveats: Researchers found some responding clones in pre-infection memory, a sign that cross-reactive memory joined. Mainly in CM and EM were contracting CD4+ clones; CD8+ were in EMRA.

Regarding this clonotype: What it binds is unknown.

V lost 3 bases to trimming and J lost 4 bases, with 15 bases between them. This CDR3 has 15 residues. Germline-derived CDR1 and CDR2 are SGHVS and FQNEAQ. TCRalpha and TCRbeta libraries used 5'RACE with constant-segment primers and UMIs. In TCRdb, the 5' RACE reads were re-called with MiXCR into one record per CDR3 protein. The sample carries a few hundred thousand distinct CDR3 sequences, 16% recorded once. The sequence was obtained from a man aged 18 to 35 who had mild COVID-19 (a few samples of this study predate the infection). Cell type and time point are not known. Source material: PBMCs or a T cell subset sorted from them (not recorded which). The chain employs TRBV7-8 and TRBJ1-2; D ambiguous. CDR3 sequence (DNA): TGTGCCAGCAGCTTTGGACCCCCGACTGGCTATGGCTACACCTTC. It codes for CASSFGPPTGYGYTF.